The T cell receptor (beta chain) under discussion was sequenced for a study of cytomegalovirus exposure and HLA in healthy donors. Whole-study results and caveats: Most TCR sequences were rare, but some public TCRs occurred in many donors. Reportedly, fewer N-insertions than the 666-donor mean appeared in an Asian-associated ancestry cluster in a later analysis. Another analysis was done later, and it associated roughly 15,000 TCR beta sequences with HLA alleles at 0.05 false discovery rate.

Samples came from healthy bone marrow donors. The PCR contained 60 Vbeta and 13 Jbeta primers. Clones were read by immunoSEQ multiplex PCR, and TCRdb kept only the in-frame ones, dropping some. Here the sample spans around 150,000 clones, approximately 76% being singletons. The CDR3 is 13 residues long. The V gene lost 5 bases and the J gene lost 7 bases, with 12 bases spanning the gap. Germline CDR1 reads SGHNT; CDR2 reads YENEEA. In this sample, this clone turned up once. Antigen: not known. V gene TRBV11-3 combines with J gene TRBJ2-1, with TRBD2 as a possible D gene (6 bases). The sequenced sample consisted of PBMCs. This TCR came from a man in his fifties or sixties in good health and CMV-seronegative. The CDR3 sequence: CASSVQEGNEQFF. The DNA of the CDR3 is TGTGCCAGCAGCGTCCAGGAGGGGAATGAGCAGTTCTTC.